These 8 T cell receptor beta chains share one sample of origin, sequenced in a study of blood T cell repertoires in COVID-19 (dated by TCRdb to about 2020). Library method: the immunoSEQ multiplex PCR assay. TCRdb's version of the immuneACCESS table is confined to in-frame rearrangements and falls short of the full clone set. An unresolved V gene accounts for under half of the shortfall where checked; the remainder is of unknown origin. The sample profile shows some 300,000 clones; 90% to 95% of them were found once. The biggest ten clones account for roughly 3.9% of the sample. The sequenced sample consisted of PBMCs or T cells enriched from blood (not recorded which). Receptors were obtained from a woman in her thirties who had been exposed to COVID-19.

This clone appeared a single time. As DNA, the CDR3 is TGCGCCAGCAGCTACGTTACAGGGGAAGAGACCCAGTACTTC. As protein: CASSYVTGEETQYF. The genes are TRBV5-1 and TRBJ2-5; 7 bases match TRBD1. The trim removed 3 bases at V and 3 bases at J, leaving 5 bases unmatched. This CDR3 comprises 14 residues. Germline loops: CDR1 SGHRS, CDR2 YFSETQ.

The chain combines TRBV2 with TRBJ1-2; perhaps TRBD1 as D (5 bases). Germline lookup yields CDR1 SNHLY and CDR2 FYNNEI. Trimming left V 2 bases short and J 9 bases short, with 19 bases between. This CDR3 region has 15 residues. CDR3 nucleotide sequence: TGTGCCAGCAGTGAAACGGGTCGAGGGGAGGGAAGCTACACCTTC. This encodes CASSETGRGEGSYTF.

This chain joins TRBV13 and TRBJ2-5; a possible D gene is TRBD1 (6 bases). Germline CDR1 is PRHDT and CDR2 is FYEKMQ (reference sequence). This CDR3 has 18 amino acids. Trimming left V 5 bases short and J 0 bases short, with 22 bases between. The CDR3 sequence: CASSQNYYGRGYQETQYF. The CDR3 region has the DNA TGTGCCAGCAGCCAAAATTATTACGGCAGGGGCTACCAAGAGACCCAGTACTTC.

The rearrangement uses TRBV7-2 and TRBJ2-5; a possible D gene is TRBD1 (6 bases). V dropped 1 base and J dropped 1 base, with 10 bases sitting between them. This CDR3 spans 15 amino acids. Germline V CDR1 and CDR2: SGHTA, FQGNSA. The CDR3 is CASSLVAGAQETQYF. The CDR3 DNA reads as TGTGCCAGCAGCTTAGTTGCAGGGGCCCAAGAGACCCAGTACTTC.

This chain uses TRBV9 with TRBJ1-1, with no clear D. Trimming took 0 bases from V and 3 from J, leaving 12 bases between them. Germline V gives CDR1 SGDLS, CDR2 YYNGEE. There are 15 residues in the CDR3. The CDR3 sequence: CASSVAPGRYTEAFF. Written as DNA, the CDR3 is TGTGCCAGCAGCGTAGCTCCGGGAAGATACACTGAAGCTTTCTTT.

This chain joins TRBV9 and TRBJ1-4, with D possibly matching TRBD1 (6 bases). Germline V gene sequence: CDR1 SGDLS, CDR2 YYNGEE. V was cut by 3 bases and J by 0 bases, with 12 bases left in between. This CDR3 region has 16 residues. The CDR3 protein is CASSADPGATNEKLFF. In DNA, the CDR3 is TGTGCCAGCAGCGCCGACCCAGGGGCAACTAATGAAAAACTGTTTTTT.

The chain carries TRBV7-9 and TRBJ2-1; 12 bases are a match to TRBD2. CDR1 SEHNR and CDR2 FQNEAQ come from the germline V gene (reference sequence). The CDR3 covers 17 residues. V dropped 6 bases and J dropped 4; count of bases not matched to a gene: 10. The CDR3 DNA reads TGTGCCAGCAGACCCCCTAGCGGGGGGGCCAGGTACAATGAGCAGTTCTTC. It yields the protein CASRPPSGGARYNEQFF.

V is TRBV19 and J is TRBJ2-1, with D possibly TRBD1 on 6 matching bases. This CDR3 comprises 11 residues. The germline gives CDR1 LNHDA, CDR2 SQIVND (reference sequence). The V end was cut by 9 bases, the J end by 6 bases, with 9 bases between. The CDR3 DNA is TGTGCCAGCCCGACAGGCAATGAGCAGTTCTTC. Protein: CASPTGNEQFF. Filled out from reference TRBV19 and TRBJ2-1, the complete variable domain reads DGGITQSPKYLFRKEGQNVTLSCEQNLNHDAMYWYRQDPGQGLRLIYYSQIVNDFQKGDIAEGYSVSREKKESFPLTVTSAQKNPTAFYLCASPTGNEQFFGPGTRLTVL.